Listed below are T cell receptor beta chains from one sample, sequenced in a study of T cell responses to AZD1222 COVID-19 vaccine. Assay: immunoSEQ multiplex PCR; the TCRdb copy retains only in-frame clones and omits some. The table records about 150,000 clones, about 87% of them present only once. The sample consisted of peripheral blood, taken on day 0 of AZD1222 vaccination. The receptors stem from an adult in good health. Both conserved end residues are trimmed from each CDR3.

v_gene	j_gene	CDR3aa
TRBV11-3	TRBJ2-2	ASSFGSGTGELF
TRBV7-2	TRBJ2-3	ASSRDRYRTDTQY
TRBV6-5	TRBJ2-3	ASSYSYSTDTQY
TRBV7-2	TRBJ1-3	ASSLTGGGNTIY
TRBV4-1	TRBJ2-7	ASSQDPGDPTGEQY
TRBV7-9	TRBJ1-2	ASRPRENYGYT
TRBV3-1/TRBV3-2	TRBJ2-7	ASSRTYYEQY
TRBV3-1/TRBV3-2	TRBJ2-2	ASSQGRTTGELF
TRBV7-8	TRBJ1-4	ASSPQRLENEKLF
TRBV7-2	TRBJ2-3	ASSMSGVRTDTQY
TRBV6-5	TRBJ1-3	ASRASGNTIY
TRBV6-4	TRBJ2-1	ASSAGTGVSNEQF
TRBV6-1	TRBJ1-5	ASSERSQH
TRBV3-1/TRBV3-2	TRBJ2-1	ASSPRTSGGPYNEQF
TRBV18	TRBJ1-2	ASSLQGNYGYT
TRBV18	TRBJ1-5	ASSSYGTVQH
TRBV5-1	TRBJ2-1	ASSLELASGGNEQF
TRBV11-3	TRBJ2-7	ASSAPDRDHEQY
TRBV19	TRBJ2-1	ASSEGARGGQF
TRBV7-2	TRBJ1-2	ASSLDPSPTVYGYT
TRBV6-6	TRBJ2-5	ASILYRDREETQY
TRBV18	TRBJ1-3	ASSPEGQGRGNTIY
TRBV6-5	TRBJ2-3	ASSYSSSSDTQY
TRBV13	TRBJ1-2	ASSFGDRGNYGYT
TRBV6-5	TRBJ2-5	ASRPGTGETQY
TRBV6-2/TRBV6-3	TRBJ1-2	ASSQGRNYGYT
TRBV20-1	TRBJ2-3	SPRADDTQY
TRBV2	TRBJ1-5	ASSPLGGDQPQH
TRBV7-9	TRBJ1-5	ASSRGYGNQPQH
TRBV9	TRBJ2-2	ASSVGRGTGELF
TRBV19	TRBJ1-2	ASSIQSTLANYGYT
TRBV24-1	TRBJ1-5	ATSERRGSNQPQH
TRBV19	TRBJ1-2	ASSGHRDAYGYT
TRBV6-2/TRBV6-3	TRBJ2-1	ASSHGGGAGNEQF